These 21 T cell receptor beta chains share one sample of origin, sequenced in a study of blood T cell repertoires in COVID-19. Some clones are missing from TCRdb's copy, which holds only in-frame ones; the method was immunoSEQ multiplex PCR. The data show 350,000 to 450,000 clones, with around 89% seen just once and around 1.5% held by the top ten. Sequenced material: peripheral blood. The receptors were sampled from a middle-aged woman with COVID-19, enrolled during active disease.

The chain couples TRBV5-1 to TRBJ2-3; 7 bases map to TRBD1. V trimming: 1 base; J trimming: 2 bases; junction bases outside the gene matches: 13. Germline CDR1 reads SGHRS; CDR2 reads YFSETQ. The CDR3 is 18 amino acids. The CDR3 loop reads CASSLSPSGRGITDTQYF. As DNA, the CDR3 is TGCGCCAGCAGCTTGAGTCCGTCGGGCAGGGGGATCACAGATACGCAGTATTTT.

The V and J genes are TRBV7-9 and TRBJ2-5, with a possible D match to TRBD1 (5 bases). Trimming shortened V by 0 bases and J by 2 bases, and 13 bases separated the two germline ends. The CDR3 contains 16 residues. Germline-derived CDR1 and CDR2 are SEHNR and FQNEAQ (reference sequence). The chain's CDR3 is CASSLAFSGSQETQYF. The CDR3 DNA follows: TGTGCCAGCAGCTTAGCCTTCTCAGGGTCGCAAGAGACCCAGTACTTC.

With regard to this clone: The sample carries other DNA sequences with the same CDR3. The rearrangement uses TRBV18 and TRBJ2-2; D is possibly TRBD2 (5 bases). The CDR3 has 15 residues. Germline V gene lookup returns CDR1 KGHSH and CDR2 LQKENI. The ends were cut back, 2 bases at V and 3 bases at J, with 10 bases in the middle. The CDR3 DNA reads as TGTGCCAGCTCACCATGGACCGGGGACACCGGGGAGCTGTTTTTT. Translation gives CASSPWTGDTGELFF.

This chain links TRBV6-5 with TRBJ2-7, with D perhaps TRBD2 (5 bases). The CDR3 extends over 14 amino acids. CDR1 MNHEY and CDR2 SVGAGI come from the germline V gene. V lost 6 bases and J 0 bases, leaving 12 bases between the germline ends. CDR3 sequence reads: CASRFGLSSYEQYF. Written as DNA, the CDR3 is TGTGCCAGCAGGTTTGGACTGAGCTCCTACGAGCAGTACTTC.

The chain joins TRBV27 to TRBJ1-5; D unresolved. V was trimmed by 5 bases and J by 1 base, leaving 15 bases between them. This CDR3 comprises 16 residues. Germline assignment: CDR1 MNHEY and CDR2 SMNVEV (reference sequence). CDR3 sequence: CASSMGRLSSNQPQHF. The CDR3 bases are TGTGCCAGCAGTATGGGCAGATTGTCAAGCAATCAGCCCCAGCATTTT.

CDR3 region: CAWSDRDQPQHF. The CDR3 DNA sequence: TGTGCCTGGAGTGACAGAGATCAGCCCCAGCATTTT. The J gene is TRBJ1-5, the V gene TRBV30; D not certain. CDR3 length: 12 residues. CDR1 and CDR2 (germline): GTSNPN, SVGIG (reference sequence). The V gene lost 1 base and the J gene lost 5 bases, with 6 bases spanning the gap.

V gene TRBV7-9 combines with J gene TRBJ2-6; no definite D call. Germline CDR1 reads SEHNR; CDR2 reads FQNEAQ (reference sequence). The length of the CDR3 is 15 residues. V gave up 0 bases and J gave up 4 bases, with 7 bases separating them. The CDR3 DNA reads as TGTGCCAGCAGCTTAGCCATAGCAGGGGCCAACGTCCTGACTTTC. Its protein product is CASSLAIAGANVLTF.

V usage is TRBV21-1 and J usage is TRBJ2-7; the DNA was not compared with TRBD1, the D call given in the table. TRBV21-1 is shown as a pseudogene. This CDR3 has 16 residues. CDR3 protein: CASNTDRPAGDYEQYF. The CDR3 region has the DNA TGTGCCAGCAACACGGACAGGCCTGCGGGTGACTACGAGCAGTACTTC.

This clone was seen only a few times. The chain carries TRBV5-4 and TRBJ1-2; TRBD1 aligns across 11 bases. Trimming removed 4 bases from V and 7 bases from J; junction bases left unmatched: 6. This CDR3 contains 14 residues. Looked up from germline, CDR1 is SGHNT and CDR2 is YYREEE (reference sequence). CDR3 DNA: TGTGCCAGCAGCCCCGGGACAGGGGGTTTTGGCTACACCTTC. Amino acids: CASSPGTGGFGYTF.

The genes are TRBV7-8 and TRBJ1-6; tentative D call: TRBD1 (5 bases). The CDR3 length is 17 residues. V dropped 4 bases and J dropped 0 bases, with 13 bases sitting between them. Germline lookup yields CDR1 SGHVS and CDR2 FQNEAQ. The CDR3 coding sequence is TGTGCCAGCAGCTACCGACAGACCAGCTCCTATAATTCACCCCTCCACTTT. Its protein product is CASSYRQTSSYNSPLHF.

This chain uses TRBV1 with TRBJ1-5; the table assigns TRBD1, which was not confirmed against the DNA. TRBV1 is tagged as a pseudogene. The CDR3 is 19 residues long. The CDR3: CTSSQGRTGNSIRNQPQHF. The CDR3 DNA follows: TGCACCAGCAGCCAAGGTCGGACAGGGAATTCCATTCGCAATCAGCCCCAGCATTTT.

This sequence joins TRBV4-1 and TRBJ2-5, with D perhaps matching TRBD2 (7 bases). CDR3 length: 15 amino acids. Trimming cost V 4 bases and J 4 bases, with 16 bases left between them. Germline CDR1 and CDR2: MGHRA and YSYEKL. CDR3 in amino acids: CASSLQAGAAETQYF. The CDR3 DNA sequence: TGCGCCAGCAGCCTGCAGGCGGGGGCTGCAGAGACCCAGTACTTC.

The V and J genes are TRBV4-1 and TRBJ1-1, with TRBD1 as a possible D gene (6 bases). This CDR3 is built from 14 residues. Germline assignment: CDR1 MGHRA and CDR2 YSYEKL. The V and J ends lost 0 bases and 4 bases respectively, with 9 bases between them. CDR3 protein: CASSQEQGGTEAFF. In DNA form, the CDR3 reads TGCGCCAGCAGCCAAGAACAGGGCGGCACTGAAGCTTTCTTT.

This clone was detected a few times. This chain links TRBV4-3 with TRBJ2-2; D might be TRBD1 (6 bases). The CDR3 contains 15 residues. V lost 0 bases, J lost 8 bases, and 13 bases lay in between. CDR1 LGHNA and CDR2 YSLEER come from the germline V gene. This CDR3 reads CASSQDGRGPGELFF. The DNA of the CDR3 is TGCGCCAGCAGCCAAGATGGCAGGGGTCCGGGGGAGCTGTTTTTT.

The gene calls are TRBV3-1 (or the pseudogene TRBV3-2) and TRBJ2-7; TRBD2 might be the D (6 bases). CDR1 and CDR2 (germline): LGHDT, YNNKEL (reference sequence). The CDR3 length is 14 residues. V dropped 1 base and J dropped 3 bases, with 10 bases sitting between them. Written as DNA, the CDR3 is TGTGCCAGCAGCCAAGCGGGGGTACTCTACGAGCAGTACTTC. Translating gives CASSQAGVLYEQYF.

CDR3 loop: CASRRGQPNQPQHF. The CDR3 coding sequence is TGTGCCAGCCGCAGGGGACAACCGAATCAGCCCCAGCATTTT. The rearrangement links TRBV2 to TRBJ1-5; a possible D gene is TRBD1 (6 bases). The CDR3 is 14 residues long. Trimming shortened V by 8 bases and J by 4 bases, and 15 bases separated the two germline ends. CDR1 is SNHLY, CDR2 FYNNEI, per germline.

The V call is TRBV5-4, the J call TRBJ2-1; 14 nucleotides line up with TRBD2. In germline, CDR1 is SGHNT, CDR2 YYREEE (reference sequence). V gave up 2 bases and J gave up 7 bases; unmatched junction bases: 8. This CDR3 is built from 17 residues. The CDR3 coding sequence is TGTGCCAGCAGCTTCGGACTAGCGGGAGGATTACGGAATGAGCAGTTCTTC. It specifies CASSFGLAGGLRNEQFF.

CDR3 loop: CASSYRTSGRYNEQFF. The CDR3 DNA is TGTGCCAGCAGTTACAGGACTAGCGGGAGATACAATGAGCAGTTCTTC. The V call is TRBV6-5, the J call TRBJ2-1; 13 bases line up with TRBD2. Germline-derived CDR1 and CDR2 are MNHEY and SVGAGI. The length of the CDR3 is 16 residues. V was pared by 2 bases and J by 4 bases, with 2 bases of the junction left unmatched.

The chain carries TRBV6-2 or TRBV6-3 and TRBJ2-7; unclear D gene. Germline CDR1 MNHEY, CDR2 SVGEGT. The CDR3 extends over 11 amino acids. The V gene lost 5 bases and the J gene lost 5 bases, with 7 bases spanning the gap. The CDR3 here is CASSRVDEQYF. CDR3 coding DNA: TGTGCCAGCAGTCGAGTAGACGAGCAGTACTTC.

V and J are TRBV7-3 and TRBJ2-3; D is unresolved. V gave up 2 bases and J gave up 1 base, with 7 bases separating them. The CDR3 is 14 residues long. Germline V gene data show CDR1 as SGHTA and CDR2 as FQGTGA. This CDR3 is CASSLDWRTDTQYF. The CDR3 coding sequence is TGTGCCAGCAGCTTAGACTGGCGCACAGATACGCAGTATTTT.

In DNA form, the CDR3 reads TGTGCCAGCAGTAAACAGGGGCCCACTGAAGCTTTCTTT. Amino acids: CASSKQGPTEAFF. This rearrangement joins TRBV6-2 or TRBV6-3 to TRBJ1-1, with 7 bases lining up with TRBD1. CDR3 length: 13 amino acids. The V segment lost 5 bases and the J segment 4 bases; nucleotides outside the gene matches: 4. The germline V gene encodes CDR1 MNHEY and CDR2 SVGEGT.